Below are 14 T cell receptor beta chains sequenced from a single sample in a study of T cells in Graves' hyperthyroidism and ophthalmopathy. RNA transcripts were the template for amplifying TCR beta CDR3 regions. HTBI primers were used for first-round RT-PCR of the TCR CDR3. TCRdb used MiXCR to reprocess the multiplex PCR reads, holding one entry per CDR3 protein. Among approximately 640,000 distinct CDR3 sequences, around 16% were seen once, and the ten largest hold about a sixth. The sample was blood. These receptors were collected from a man aged 50 or older with Graves' hyperthyroidism.

The V call is TRBV28, the J call TRBJ2-1; 8 bases are shared with TRBD1. V shed 2 bases, J shed 0 bases, and the junction held 15 bases outside the gene matches. The CDR3 has 20 residues. Germline V gene lookup returns CDR1 MDHEN and CDR2 SYDVKM. For the CDR3, the DNA is TGTGCCAGCAGTTTAAAGGCAGGGGGCGCGTTGGGCAGCTCCTACAATGAGCAGTTCTTC. This encodes CASSLKAGGALGSSYNEQFF.

This clonotype was detected only a few times. This chain connects TRBV12-3 or TRBV12-4 to TRBJ1-3, with no clear D. Trimming pared 7 bases from V and 0 bases from J, leaving 7 bases between. The CDR3 sequence is 13 residues long. The CDR3 loop is CASTVSSGNTIYF. The CDR3 DNA is TGTGCCAGCACAGTTAGCTCTGGAAACACCATATATTTT.

This clonotype appeared a few times. The chain employs TRBV5-1 and TRBJ2-7; 10 nucleotides match TRBD1. Unmatched junction bases numbered 5, after V lost 0 bases and J lost 5 bases. CDR3 size: 15 residues. Germline loops: CDR1 SGHRS, CDR2 YFSETQ. CDR3 loop: CASSLAGGQGNEQYF. In DNA, the CDR3 is TGCGCCAGCAGCTTGGCCGGGGGACAGGGGAACGAGCAGTACTTC.

In this sample, this clonotype turned up a few times. V usage is TRBV20-1 and J usage is TRBJ2-1, with 8 bases identical to TRBD1. Germline assignment: CDR1 DFQATT and CDR2 SNEGSKA (reference sequence). J lost 5 bases, V lost 0 bases, and 6 bases had no gene match. CDR3 size: 15 residues. CDR3 sequence: CSAREAGGAHNEQFF. DNA of the CDR3: TGCAGTGCTAGAGAGGCAGGGGGCGCCCACAATGAGCAGTTCTTC.

This chain links TRBV11-2 with TRBJ2-3; D perhaps matches TRBD2 (6 bases). V was cut by 3 bases and J by 3 bases, with 19 bases left in between. The germline gives CDR1 SGHAT, CDR2 FQNNGV. There are 17 residues in the CDR3. CDR3 region: CASSFLASASRTDTQYF. The CDR3 coding sequence is TGTGCCAGCAGCTTTCTCGCTAGCGCGAGCCGTACAGATACGCAGTATTTT.

J is TRBJ2-2 and V is TRBV28; TRBD2 matches at 14 bases. CDR1 is MDHEN, CDR2 SYDVKM, per germline. The CDR3 runs 17 residues. Germline trimming cut 6 bases from V and 6 bases from J; bases unmatched to any gene: 9. The CDR3 spells CASSVVGLAGVAGELFF. The CDR3 DNA sequence: TGTGCCAGCAGCGTAGTGGGACTAGCGGGAGTCGCCGGGGAGCTGTTTTTT.

The table lists this clonotype with a few counts. The J gene is TRBJ1-5, the V gene TRBV6-1; 7 bases fit TRBD1. CDR1 is MNHNS and CDR2 is SASEGT in the germline V gene. The CDR3 is 15 amino acids. Trimming took 5 bases from V and 5 from J; bases not matched to a gene: 9. CDR3 loop: CASSRTGSPYQPQHF. DNA for the CDR3: TGTGCCAGCAGTAGGACAGGCTCGCCGTATCAGCCCCAGCATTTT.

Note on this clonotype: A clone one base away is much larger, so this may be a read error. The J gene is TRBJ2-1, the V gene TRBV28; D is ambiguous. The CDR3 length is 18 residues. Germline CDR1 MDHEN, CDR2 SYDVKM. In DNA, the CDR3 is TGTGCCAGCAGTATCCCTCCCCTAATACTCCGCTCCTACAATAAGCAGTTCTTC. It yields the protein CASSIPPLILRSYNKQFF.

This clonotype was counted at least ten times. V usage is TRBV27 and J usage is TRBJ2-1, with no clear D. Germline V gene data show CDR1 as MNHEY and CDR2 as SMNVEV (reference sequence). Trimming pared 8 bases from V and 7 bases from J, leaving 9 bases between. The CDR3 runs 11 residues. The CDR3 DNA reads TGTGCCAGCCGGATCGCTAATGAGCAGTTCTTC. The encoded protein is CASRIANEQFF.

This clonotype appeared many times. This sequence joins TRBV10-3 and TRBJ1-1; D ambiguous. Germline CDR1 ENHRY, CDR2 SYGVKD. The CDR3 has 13 amino acids. V was pared by 11 bases and J by 4 bases, with 17 bases between. CDR3 coding DNA: TGTGCCGCACGTGAAATGGGTGGCACTGAAGCTTTCTTT. Translating gives CAAREMGGTEAFF.

This clonotype was seen ten or more times. The chain is built from TRBV6-1 and TRBJ2-7; tentative D call: TRBD1 (6 bases). This CDR3 is built from 13 residues. CDR1 and CDR2 (germline): MNHNS, SASEGT. V lost 3 bases and J 3 bases, leaving 9 bases between the germline ends. The CDR3 DNA reads TGTGCCAGCAGTGATGACAGGAGCTACGAGCAGTACTTC. Its translation is CASSDDRSYEQYF.

This clonotype was detected a few times. The rearrangement uses TRBV20-1 and TRBJ2-7, with 10 bases that match TRBD2. The V segment lost 5 bases and the J segment 3 bases; nucleotides outside the gene matches: 13. In germline, CDR1 is DFQATT, CDR2 SNEGSKA (reference sequence). This CDR3 has 16 residues. CDR3 amino acids: CSASGLAGESVYEQYF. CDR3 DNA sequence: TGCAGTGCTTCGGGGCTAGCGGGAGAGTCGGTCTACGAGCAGTACTTC.

This clonotype was detected ten times or more. The rearrangement joins TRBV19 to TRBJ2-1; D is perhaps TRBD2 (6 bases). Germline V gives CDR1 LNHDA, CDR2 SQIVND (reference sequence). CDR3 length: 16 residues. V was trimmed by 6 bases and J by 4 bases, leaving 19 bases between them. The CDR3 region has the DNA TGTGCCAGTAGCATCGGACGGGGGAGAATATACAATGAGCAGTTCTTC. This sequence encodes CASSIGRGRIYNEQFF.

In this sample, this clonotype turned up many times. The chain couples TRBV14 to TRBJ2-5; the D gene could be TRBD1 or TRBD2 (6 bases each). The CDR3 runs to 16 residues. The germline V gene has CDR1 SGHDN and CDR2 FVKESK. V was pared by 0 bases and J by 7 bases, with 18 bases between. The CDR3 loop reads CASSQELNRVEGTQYF. CDR3 nucleotide sequence: TGTGCCAGCAGCCAAGAACTGAACAGGGTGGAGGGGACCCAGTACTTC.